The T cell receptor (beta chain) under discussion was sequenced for a study of monozygotic twins with cystic fibrosis (dated by TCRdb to the early 2020s). With regard to the full study: Barcoded libraries were prepared from approximately 3 micrograms of fragmented DNA with around 15 PCR cycles. Data for three of the twin pairs had been reported earlier in a different context. On the day of blood sampling, twins were ranked among approximately 990 cohort participants for weight-for-height and for FEVPerc (FEV1 disease centile). To gauge how much genetics shapes V and J gene usage, the researchers compared TCR beta repertoires both within and across 16 monozygotic twin pairs who have cystic fibrosis. Ten female and six male twin pairs, aged roughly 2.0 to 36.4 years (median about 10 years) and mostly children and adolescents, were included in the cohort. The paper's findings and limits, for the study overall: The greatest similarity to the co-twin was observed for V gene usage in 13 of 16 pairs and for J usage in 8 of 16 pairs, which suggested genetic constraints. The cohort was small, and the number of shared CDR3s showed no association with age, concordance or disease severity. Monozygotic CF twin pairs shared significantly more nucleotide-identical clonotypes within each pair than unrelated CF individuals shared with one another (P = 0.000026, Mann-Whitney). Simpson clonality was found to be generally low (median approximately 0.0086), suggesting a naive-dominated repertoire, although higher clonality was observed in the most severely affected patients.

Following the manufacturer's instructions, TCR beta CDR3 regions were amplified by multiplex PCR with the immunoSEQ immune profiling system. Sequencing was performed on an Illumina NextSeq system. The study's own analysis went as follows. Sequence data were processed on the immunoSEQ Analyzer platform, and clonality was calculated as the square root of Simpson's index of productive rearrangements. Similarity in V and J usage was measured by Jensen-Shannon distance, and OLGA was used to compute CDR3 generation probabilities. Shared CDR3 sequences were searched against the immuneACCESS database (August 2020) and VDJdb (December 2020). TCRdb mirrors the immuneACCESS table, restricted to in-frame sequences. Some clones are absent from its copies; in checked studies, under half trace to an unresolved V gene, and the reason for the others is unknown. For V, J and clone size, that table is used; D and trimming come from the DNA. This sample has 25,000 to 35,000 clones in its table, and over 80% of those were observed once. The ten largest make up 0.8% to 1% of the sample.

On this clone itself: The antigen this receptor binds is unknown. No base quality information exists; no much larger clone differs at one position.

The twin pairs came from the European Cystic Fibrosis Twin and Sibling Study Cohort, which recruited patients from 150 or so CF clinics across 14 European countries. Zygosity and CFTR genotype were verified in-house, with zygosity tested by multiplex PCR of nine short tandem repeat loci. Peripheral blood was sampled from each twin, and clinical parameters were recorded on the day of blood sampling. Genomic DNA was isolated from peripheral blood cells with phenol/chloroform and kept in TE buffer at 4 degrees C. CDR1 SGHNT and CDR2 YYREEE were looked up in the germline V gene (reference sequence). Trimming at the junction amounts to 0 bases on V and 3 bases on J, and the germline ends lie 12 bases apart. From the cysteine through the phenylalanine, the CDR3 covers 15 amino acids. Here the CDR3 DNA is all that survives: 45 bases in frame from base 1.

The chain is assembled from TRBV5-4 and TRBJ1-2; no D gene can be assigned with confidence. This receptor was obtained from a girl between 2 and 10 years old with cystic fibrosis. Material for sequencing was blood. The CDR3 protein: CASSLVITGDYGYTF. The DNA sequence is given as TGTGCCAGCAGCTTGGTAATCACGGGAGACTATGGCTACACCTTC.